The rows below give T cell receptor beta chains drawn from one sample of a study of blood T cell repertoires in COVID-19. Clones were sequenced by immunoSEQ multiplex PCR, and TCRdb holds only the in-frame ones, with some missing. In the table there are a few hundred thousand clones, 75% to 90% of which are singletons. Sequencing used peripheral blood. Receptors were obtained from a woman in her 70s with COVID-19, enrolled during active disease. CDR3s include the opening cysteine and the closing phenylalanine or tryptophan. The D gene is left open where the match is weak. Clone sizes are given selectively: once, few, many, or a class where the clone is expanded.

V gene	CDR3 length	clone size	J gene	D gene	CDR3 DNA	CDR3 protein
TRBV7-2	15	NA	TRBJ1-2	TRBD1	TGTGCCAGCAGCCTCAGGGGGATAGCGAACTATGGCTACACCTTC	CASSLRGIANYGYTF
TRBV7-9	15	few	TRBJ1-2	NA	TGTGCCAGCAGCTTAGCGTCGGGAGGGAGCGGGGGCTACACCTTC	CASSLASGGSGGYTF
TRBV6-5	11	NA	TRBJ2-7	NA	TGTGCCAGCAGTACTAACAGGGAGCAGTACTTC	CASSTNREQYF
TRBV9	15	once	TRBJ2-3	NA	TGTGCCAGCAGCGTACAGGGGGAGGGCACAGATACGCAGTATTTT	CASSVQGEGTDTQYF
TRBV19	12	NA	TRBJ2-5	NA	TGTGCCAGTAGTACAGGAGGGGAGACCCAGTACTTC	CASSTGGETQYF
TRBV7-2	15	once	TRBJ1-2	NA	TGTGCCAGCAGGGGCGGGGGGTTTCCTAACTATGGCTACACCTTC	CASRGGGFPNYGYTF
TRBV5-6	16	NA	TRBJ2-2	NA	TGTGCCAGCAGCTTGTTCAGGGATAGGGTCACCGGGGAGCTGTTTTTT	CASSLFRDRVTGELFF
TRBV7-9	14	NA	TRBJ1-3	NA	TGTGCCAGCAGCACAGGTCCTATCCGAAACACCATATATTTT	CASSTGPIRNTIYF
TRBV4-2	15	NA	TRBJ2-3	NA	TGTGCCAGCAGCCAAGTCTACAGGGGCACAGATACGCAGTATTTT	CASSQVYRGTDTQYF
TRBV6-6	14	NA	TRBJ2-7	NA	TGTGCCAGCAGTTATCAAGGGGCCGACTACGAGCAGTACTTC	CASSYQGADYEQYF
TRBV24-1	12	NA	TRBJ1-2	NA	TGTGCCACCAGGGGCCAGGGGTATGGCTACACCTTC	CATRGQGYGYTF
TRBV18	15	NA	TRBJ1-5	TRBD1	TGTGCCAGCTCACCAAGGACAGGGGGGAATCAGCCCCAGCATTTT	CASSPRTGGNQPQHF
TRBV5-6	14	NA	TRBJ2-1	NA	TGTGCCAGCAGCCGTTCCGGGAACGAAGATGAGCAGTTCTTC	CASSRSGNEDEQFF
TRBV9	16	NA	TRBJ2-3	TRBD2	TGTGCCAGCAGCGCTTTTAGCGGGGGACCCACAGATACGCAGTATTTT	CASSAFSGGPTDTQYF
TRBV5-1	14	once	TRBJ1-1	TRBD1	TGCGCCAGCAGCTGGGGACAGGGAAGGGCTGAAGCTTTCTTT	CASSWGQGRAEAFF
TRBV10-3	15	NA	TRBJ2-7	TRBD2	TGTGCCATCAGGCGAAGCGGGGAATTCTCCTACGAGCAGTACTTC	CAIRRSGEFSYEQYF
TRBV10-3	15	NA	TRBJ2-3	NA	TGTGCCATCAGTGAGTCCACAGGGTTTGCAGATACGCAGTATTTT	CAISESTGFADTQYF
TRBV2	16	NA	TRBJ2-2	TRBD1	TGTGCCAGCCTCTACGGACAGGGGGGCTTCACCGGGGAGCTGTTTTTT	CASLYGQGGFTGELFF
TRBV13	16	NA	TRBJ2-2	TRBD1	TGTGCCAGCAGCCTCCGGGACAGGGTTAGGGCCGGGGAGCTGTTTTTT	CASSLRDRVRAGELFF
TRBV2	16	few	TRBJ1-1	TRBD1	TGTGCCAGCAGTGATAAAAGGACAGGGATGAACACTGAAGCTTTCTTT	CASSDKRTGMNTEAFF
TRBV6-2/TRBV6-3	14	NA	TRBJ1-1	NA	TGTGCCAGCAGTTCTTCACAGGGTACCACTGAAGCTTTCTTT	CASSSSQGTTEAFF
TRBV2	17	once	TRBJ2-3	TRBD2	TGTGCCAGCAGTGTGGGACTAGCGGGGGGGCGAACAGATACGCAGTATTTT	CASSVGLAGGRTDTQYF
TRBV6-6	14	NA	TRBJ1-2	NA	TGTGCCAGCAGTACCGTTGGGGGGTACTATGGCTACACCTTC	CASSTVGGYYGYTF
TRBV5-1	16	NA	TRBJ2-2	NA	TGCGCCAGCAGCTTCATGGGAACAGGGAACACCGGGGAGCTGTTTTTT	CASSFMGTGNTGELFF
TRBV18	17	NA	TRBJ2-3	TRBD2	TGTGCCAGCTCACCAGGGGCTAGCGGGATTAGCACAGATACGCAGTATTTT	CASSPGASGISTDTQYF
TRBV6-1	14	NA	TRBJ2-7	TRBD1	TGTGCCAGCAGTGACGACAGGGAGACCTACGAGCAGTACTTC	CASSDDRETYEQYF
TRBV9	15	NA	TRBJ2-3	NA	TGTGCCAGCAGCTCCCGAGGGCACGTCGGAGATACGCAGTATTTT	CASSSRGHVGDTQYF
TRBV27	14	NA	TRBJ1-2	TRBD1	TGTGCCAGCACACGGACAGGGGGTTACTATGGCTACACCTTC	CASTRTGGYYGYTF
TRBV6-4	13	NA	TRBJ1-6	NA	TGTGCCAGCAGTTCATCGGGAGATTCACCCCTCCACTTT	CASSSSGDSPLHF
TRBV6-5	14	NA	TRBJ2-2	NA	TGTGCCAGCAGTTACTCGCTCGGGACCGGGGAGCTGTTTTTT	CASSYSLGTGELFF
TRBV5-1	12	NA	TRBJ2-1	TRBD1	TGCGCCAGCAGCTCGACAGGGGATGAGCAGTTCTTC	CASSSTGDEQFF
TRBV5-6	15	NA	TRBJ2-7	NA	TGTGCCAGCAGCTTGGGGCTAGCGTCCCCCTACGAGCAGTACTTC	CASSLGLASPYEQYF
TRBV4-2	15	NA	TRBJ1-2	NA	TGTGCCAGCAGCCAAGTGCAGACAGCAAACTATGGCTACACCTTC	CASSQVQTANYGYTF
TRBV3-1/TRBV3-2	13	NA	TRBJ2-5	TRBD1	TGTGCCAGCAGCTCAACAGGGGGCGAGACCCAGTACTTC	CASSSTGGETQYF
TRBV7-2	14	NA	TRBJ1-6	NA	TGTGCCAGCAGCTTAATTCGGTATAATTCACCCCTCCACTTT	CASSLIRYNSPLHF
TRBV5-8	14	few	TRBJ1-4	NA	TGTGCCAGCAGCTTGAGGGAAGCGGATGAAAAACTGTTTTTT	CASSLREADEKLFF
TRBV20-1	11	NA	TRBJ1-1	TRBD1	TGCAGTGCTCGACAGGGTTCTGAAGCTTTCTTT	CSARQGSEAFF
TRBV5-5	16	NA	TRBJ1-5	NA	TGTGCCAGCAGCTATCGGAGCAGAGATAGCAATCAGCCCCAGCATTTT	CASSYRSRDSNQPQHF
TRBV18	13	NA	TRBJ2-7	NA	TGTGCCAGCTCACTAACCGGCTCCTACGAGCAGTACTTC	CASSLTGSYEQYF
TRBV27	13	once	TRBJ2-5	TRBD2	TGTGCCAGCGGTGGGGGGGAGCAAGAGACCCAGTACTTC	CASGGGEQETQYF
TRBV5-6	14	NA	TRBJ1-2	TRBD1	TGTGCCAGCAGATCCTGGACAGGGGGGTATGGCTACACCTTC	CASRSWTGGYGYTF
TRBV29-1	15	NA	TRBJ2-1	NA	TGCAGCGTGGGGGGGGGACAAGTTTCCTACAATGAGCAGTTCTTC	CSVGGGQVSYNEQFF
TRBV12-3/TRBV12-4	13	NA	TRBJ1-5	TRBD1	TGTGCCAGCAGTCCAGGAGGGGGCCAGCCCCAGCATTTT	CASSPGGGQPQHF
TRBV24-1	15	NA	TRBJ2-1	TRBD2	TGTGCCACCAGTGCCGACGGACTAGCTCACAATGAGCAGTTCTTC	CATSADGLAHNEQFF
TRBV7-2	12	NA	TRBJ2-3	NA	TGTGCCAGCAGCTTTTATGCAGATACGCAGTATTTT	CASSFYADTQYF
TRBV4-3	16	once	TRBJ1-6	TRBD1	TGCGCCAGCAGCCAATGGGGATCCCCAGGGGGCCCACCCCTCCACTTT	CASSQWGSPGGPPLHF
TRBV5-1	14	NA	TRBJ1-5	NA	TGCGCCAGCAGCTTGGAAGGGGGAGGGCAGCCCCAGCATTTT	CASSLEGGGQPQHF